A selection of T cell receptor beta chains follows, all from one sample in a study of tumor-infiltrating lymphocytes in primary liver carcinoma. TCRdb called the multiplex PCR reads again in MiXCR, with one record for every CDR3 protein. In the table there are approximately 330,000 distinct CDR3 sequences, about 65% of which are singletons. Sequencing was carried out using peripheral blood. The source is a middle-aged man with primary liver carcinoma and hepatitis B virus infection. Each CDR3 is given with its conserved first and last residue. A D gene is named only where the DNA matches it firmly. The size field is filled for only some rows; it gives once, few, many or a size class.

NA,TRBV7-9,TRBJ2-7,TRBD1,CASSLSGTGPSYEQYF
NA,TRBV6-6,TRBJ2-1,NA,CASSYQRVMNEQFF
many,TRBV4-1,TRBJ2-5,TRBD1,CASSPGTGVRETQYF
many,TRBV4-3,TRBJ2-5,NA,CASSHRGLDQETQYF
NA,TRBV11-2,TRBJ2-2,TRBD2,CASSPRAGGGRTGELLF
NA,TRBV11-2,TRBJ2-3,NA,CVSSPGYRSGDTQYF
few,TRBV7-9,TRBJ2-5,NA,CASNLWEYQETQYF
NA,TRBV29-1,TRBJ1-1,NA,CTVEDHADTETFF
NA,TRBV29-1,TRBJ2-1,TRBD2,CSGRSGASYNVQFF
NA,TRBV11-2,TRBJ2-3,NA,CASEADFTATDTQYF
many,TRBV4-3,TRBJ2-3,TRBD2,CASSQETSQTGADTQYF
once,TRBV5-1,TRBJ1-1,NA,CASSSPARGEKPNTEAFF
many,TRBV5-6,TRBJ2-7,NA,CASSLRVTNEQYF
once,TRBV29-1,TRBJ2-2,TRBD2,CSVTLAANIGELFF
many,TRBV4-1,TRBJ2-6,NA,CASRPTESGANVLTF
NA,TRBV6-6,TRBJ2-2,TRBD1,CASSPTGQGAAGAGELFF
NA,TRBV7-9,TRBJ2-1,NA,CASSSSRYNEQFF
few,TRBV30,TRBJ2-7,TRBD2,CAWSGQLAGGLYEQYF
NA,TRBV23-1,TRBJ2-2,NA,CASTPIWAFFTGELFF
many,TRBV29-1,TRBJ2-5,NA,CSVEEGDWGETQYF
many,TRBV6-2/TRBV6-3,TRBJ1-1,NA,CASRQPAGNTEAFF
few,TRBV4-1,TRBJ1-3,NA,CASSRLGDPGNTMYF
NA,TRBV5-4,TRBJ2-2,NA,CASSVRGPGNTGELFF
NA,TRBV2,TRBJ1-5,TRBD1,CASRDRSFNQPQHF
NA,TRBV5-1,TRBJ2-1,NA,CASSLGGSYIEQFF
many,TRBV6-2/TRBV6-3,TRBJ1-5,NA,CASSPLAYDQPQHF
NA,TRBV11-2,TRBJ2-7,NA,CASSLVLNTYEQYF
NA,TRBV30,TRBJ2-6,NA,CAWSVWAVEGANVLTF
NA,TRBV10-1,TRBJ2-7,NA,CASSEPGGEQYF
NA,TRBV11-2,TRBJ1-4,NA,CASSPGRERLFF
NA,TRBV5-4,TRBJ2-6,TRBD1,CASRPTGGSGTNVLTF
NA,TRBV4-1,TRBJ2-1,NA,CSSSPSQGHEQFF
many,TRBV10-1,TRBJ2-5,TRBD2,CASSSGTSGIVQETQYF
NA,TRBV11-2,TRBJ2-2,NA,CVSSGPGLDKTGELFF
NA,TRBV12-3/TRBV12-4,TRBJ2-1,TRBD1,CVRGDRGYNEQFF
NA,TRBV2,TRBJ1-5,NA,CASSDSSNQPQHF
NA,TRBV14,TRBJ1-1,NA,CASSQHRAGEAFF
NA,TRBV5-5,TRBJ2-7,NA,CASSFYSGRKNEQYF
many,TRBV6-1,TRBJ1-2,NA,CASSETLTLGGYTF
NA,TRBV12-3/TRBV12-4,TRBJ2-3,NA,CASSLGSGGGTSTDTQYF
NA,TRBV11-2,TRBJ2-5,NA,CANGYNSQETQYF
NA,TRBV4-3,TRBJ2-7,NA,CASSQGGVSGAYKQYF
NA,TRBV12-3/TRBV12-4,TRBJ2-5,NA,CVSSLGLETQYF